A selection of T cell receptor beta chains follows, all from one sample in a study of T cell repertoires in cytomegalovirus infection. TCRdb analysed the reads with MiXCR anew, one entry per CDR3 protein. The sample has 150,000 to 200,000 distinct CDR3 sequences; under 20% are singletons. The sequenced sample was CD8+ T cells from PBMCs. Receptor source: a human donor in good health (CMV status not recorded). Some clones in this sample may be carry-over from other donors' samples. The CDR3 runs from the conserved cysteine through the conserved F or W. The order of the fields is clone size, J gene, V gene, D gene, CDR3 protein, CDR3 DNA. The D gene is left open where the match is weak. The listing skips clone size in some rows; elsewhere it reads once, few, many or a size class.

>NA|TRBJ2-7|TRBV10-3|NA
CATSASTLGEQYF
TGTGCCACCTCGGCCTCAACCTTGGGCGAGCAGTACTTC
>NA|TRBJ1-4|TRBV28|NA
CASRGRGTEKLFF
TGTGCCAGCCGCGGCAGGGGAACTGAAAAACTGTTTTTT
>NA|TRBJ1-5|TRBV4-3|TRBD1
CASSQDPPDRSNQPQHF
TGCGCCAGCAGCCAAGATCCCCCGGACAGGAGCAATCAGCCCCAGCATTTT
>NA|TRBJ1-5|TRBV6-2/TRBV6-3|NA
CASSGRQASNQPQHF
TGTGCCAGCAGTGGACGGCAGGCGTCCAATCAGCCCCAGCATTTT
>NA|TRBJ2-4|TRBV7-9|TRBD2
CASSPLAGGESSQYF
TGTGCCAGCAGCCCCCTAGCGGGAGGAGAAAGCAGTCAGTACTTC
>medium-sized|TRBJ2-7|TRBV7-2|TRBD2
CASSLSTSGYEQYF
TGTGCCAGCAGCTTATCGACTAGCGGCTACGAGCAGTACTTC
>few|TRBJ1-4|TRBV2|TRBD1
CASSEAHPGTGNEKLFF
TGTGCCAGCAGTGAAGCGCACCCCGGGACAGGAAATGAAAAACTGTTTTTT
>many|TRBJ1-2|TRBV11-2|TRBD1
CASSQTVGQGEGYTF
TGTGCCAGCAGCCAAACAGTGGGACAGGGAGAAGGCTACACCTTC
>few|TRBJ1-3|TRBV7-2|NA
CASSLWVSSGNTIYF
TGTGCCAGCAGCTTGTGGGTGAGCTCTGGAAACACCATATATTTT
>few|TRBJ2-6|TRBV28|NA
CASSPLAASSGANVLTF
TGTGCCAGCAGTCCCCTGGCGGCTAGCTCTGGGGCCAACGTCCTGACTTTC
>NA|TRBJ1-1|TRBV19|NA
CASSIGGDPNTEAFF
TGTGCCAGTAGTATCGGAGGGGATCCGAACACTGAAGCTTTCTTT
>NA|TRBJ1-5|TRBV5-5|NA
CASSLVRGRQPQHF
TGTGCCAGCAGCTTAGTCAGGGGTCGCCAGCCCCAGCATTTT
>NA|TRBJ2-3|TRBV28|NA
CASSFRYDTQYF
TGTGCCAGCAGTTTTCGGTACGATACGCAGTATTTT
>few|TRBJ1-2|TRBV7-2|TRBD1
CASSPHGTDHIGYTF
TGTGCCAGCAGCCCACACGGGACAGACCACATCGGCTACACCTTC
>many|TRBJ1-2|TRBV6-2/TRBV6-3|NA
CASSSGRREFNYGYTF
TGTGCCAGCAGCTCCGGGAGGCGAGAGTTTAACTATGGCTACACCTTC
>NA|TRBJ2-1|TRBV11-2|TRBD2
CASSDRSGGAGNEQFF
TGTGCCAGCAGCGACCGTAGCGGGGGGGCCGGCAATGAGCAGTTCTTC
>NA|TRBJ1-1|TRBV20-1|NA
CSASEPFRNTEAFF
TGCAGTGCTAGCGAGCCATTCAGGAACACTGAAGCTTTCTTT
>many|TRBJ2-2|TRBV7-2|NA
CASSLYQGELFF
TGTGCCAGCAGCTTATATCAGGGGGAGCTGTTTTTT
>few|TRBJ2-6|TRBV28|NA
CATTYGFSGANVLTF
TGTGCTACCACGTACGGCTTTTCTGGGGCCAACGTCCTGACTTTC
>NA|TRBJ1-1|TRBV6-2/TRBV6-3|NA
CASSLGPILEAFF
TGTGCCAGCAGCCTGGGACCGATACTTGAAGCTTTCTTT
>NA|TRBJ2-7|TRBV4-1|NA
CASSQVRGPSYEQYF
TGCGCCAGCAGCCAAGTACGCGGGCCTTCCTACGAGCAGTACTTC
>NA|TRBJ2-7|TRBV28|NA
CASSLELASEQYF
TGTGCCAGCAGTTTAGAGCTCGCCTCCGAGCAGTACTTC
>few|TRBJ2-1|TRBV19|NA
CASSMRPPDEQFF
TGTGCCAGTAGTATGCGCCCACCAGATGAGCAGTTCTTC
>NA|TRBJ2-3|TRBV11-2|NA
CASSSDMTDTDTQYF
TGTGCCAGCAGTTCCGACATGACGGACACAGATACGCAGTATTTT
>NA|TRBJ2-7|TRBV28|NA
CASSSGPAPEQYF
TGTGCCAGCAGTTCCGGACCGGCCCCCGAGCAGTACTTC
>NA|TRBJ2-1|TRBV11-2|NA
CASSYPGAENNEQFF
TGTGCCAGCAGCTACCCAGGAGCAGAGAACAATGAGCAGTTCTTC
>few|TRBJ2-5|TRBV20-1|NA
CSARDWGGVRETQYF
TGCAGTGCTAGAGATTGGGGAGGTGTCCGGGAGACCCAGTACTTC
>many|TRBJ1-1|TRBV11-1|TRBD1
CASSLPQPGQGNTEAFF
TGTGCCAGCAGCTTACCTCAGCCGGGACAGGGTAACACTGAAGCTTTCTTT
>NA|TRBJ1-2|TRBV29-1|NA
CSVRHPRLVYGYTF
TGCAGCGTCCGACATCCCCGACTCGTCTATGGCTACACCTTC
>few|TRBJ1-1|TRBV4-1|NA
CASSQVSGGTEAFF
TGCGCCAGCAGCCAAGTCTCAGGAGGGACTGAAGCTTTCTTT
>few|TRBJ2-7|TRBV15|NA
CATSSSRAYEQYF
TGTGCCACCAGCTCCTCGCGGGCCTACGAGCAGTACTTC
>NA|TRBJ2-3|TRBV15|NA
CATSRPPGDTQYF
TGTGCCACCAGCAGGCCCCCAGGGGATACGCAGTATTTT
>few|TRBJ2-7|TRBV28|NA
CASSLWGEEGYEQYF
TGTGCCAGCAGTTTATGGGGTGAGGAGGGCTACGAGCAGTACTTC
>NA|TRBJ2-1|TRBV29-1|NA
CSVALASGSYNEQFF
TGCAGCGTCGCCCTAGCATCCGGCTCATACAATGAGCAGTTCTTC
>NA|TRBJ2-5|TRBV7-8|NA
CASSQSFQGEETQYF
TGTGCCAGCAGCCAATCGTTCCAGGGCGAAGAGACCCAGTACTTC
>NA|TRBJ2-7|TRBV7-9|NA
CASSYQGRKGGYEQYF
TGTGCCAGCAGCTACCAGGGTCGGAAGGGTGGCTACGAGCAGTACTTC
>NA|TRBJ1-2|TRBV29-1|TRBD1
CSVEGTGGLVAAVGYTF
TGCAGCGTTGAGGGGACAGGGGGTTTAGTTGCAGCAGTTGGCTACACCTTC
>NA|TRBJ1-5|TRBV28|TRBD1
CASSFGDRVNQPQHF
TGTGCCAGCAGTTTTGGGGACAGGGTCAATCAGCCCCAGCATTTT
>NA|TRBJ2-3|TRBV20-1|TRBD2
CSVPAGGLDTQYF
TGCAGTGTACCGGCGGGGGGGTTAGATACGCAGTATTTT
>few|TRBJ2-1|TRBV7-2|NA
CASLGGPEQFF
TGTGCCAGCCTAGGGGGGCCCGAGCAGTTCTTC
>few|TRBJ1-3|TRBV20-1|NA
CSARVTGNTIYF
TGCAGTGCTAGGGTAACTGGAAACACCATATATTTT
>NA|TRBJ1-1|TRBV25-1|NA
CASSFLKGAAFF
TGTGCCAGCAGTTTCCTCAAAGGGGCAGCTTTCTTT
>few|TRBJ2-3|TRBV7-2|TRBD2
CASSFSGGGDTQYF
TGTGCCAGCAGCTTTAGCGGGGGAGGGGATACGCAGTATTTT